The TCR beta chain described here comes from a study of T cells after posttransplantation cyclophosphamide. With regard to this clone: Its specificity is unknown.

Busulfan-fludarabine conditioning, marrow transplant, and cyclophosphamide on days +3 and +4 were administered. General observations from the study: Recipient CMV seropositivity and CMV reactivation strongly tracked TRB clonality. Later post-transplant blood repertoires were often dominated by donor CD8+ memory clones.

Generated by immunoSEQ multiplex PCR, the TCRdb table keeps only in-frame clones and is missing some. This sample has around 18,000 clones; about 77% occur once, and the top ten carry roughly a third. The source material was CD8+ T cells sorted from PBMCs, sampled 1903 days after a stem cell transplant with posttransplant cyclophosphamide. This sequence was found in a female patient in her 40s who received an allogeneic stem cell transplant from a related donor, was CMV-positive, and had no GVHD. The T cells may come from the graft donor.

In DNA form, the CDR3 reads TGTGCCACCAGACCCGCCGGCTACAATGAGCAGTTCTTC. Its translation is CATRPAGYNEQFF. The V gene is TRBV15, the J gene TRBJ2-1, with unresolved D. Germline-derived CDR1 and CDR2 are LNHNV and YYDKDF (reference sequence). The CDR3 length is 13 residues. Trimming left V 6 bases short and J 3 bases short, with 9 bases between.